This T cell receptor beta chain stems from a study of response to subunit inactivated influenza vaccine. TCRdb recomputed calls from the RT-PCR reads with MiXCR, one row per CDR3 protein. Among roughly 540,000 distinct CDR3 sequences listed, around a quarter were seen once. The same specimen was also included in a second study, on T cells expressing NK-cell markers. That work adds: Making the TCR beta cDNA relied on 5'RACE template switching with UMIs. Sorted CD3+CD56-NKG2C+, CD3+CD56+NKG2C- and CD3+CD56+NKG2C+ T cells were the source of the TCR beta repertoires. Out of eight donors sequenced, seven tested HCMV-seropositive and the remaining one seronegative.

Sequenced here: CD4+ T cells sorted from PBMCs, sampled approximately 12 days after vaccination. The clonotype comes from a man aged 50-60 years who received an inactivated influenza vaccine.

CDR3 amino acids: CATSDDSYQETQYF. The CDR3 nucleotides are TGTGCCACCAGCGACGACAGCTACCAAGAGACCCAGTACTTC. The V gene is TRBV24-1, the J gene TRBJ2-5; a weak D match, TRBD1 (5 bases). There are 14 residues in the CDR3. The V gene lost 7 bases and the J gene lost 0 bases, with 11 bases spanning the gap. Germline V CDR1 and CDR2: KGHDR, SFDVKD.